This paragraph covers one T cell receptor (beta chain) sequence. The record originates from a study of technical replicates of blood from a few donors. Per the germline V gene, CDR1 is LGHNA and CDR2 is YNFKEQ. The V gene end was trimmed by 1 base and the J gene end by 0 bases; junction bases not matched to a gene: 9. This CDR3 has 18 residues. Only in-frame clones appear in the TCRdb table, and some are missing; sequencing was by immunoSEQ multiplex PCR. Altogether about 80,000 clones are present, more than 85% being singletons, with the ten largest covering around 0.42%. V usage is TRBV4-2 and J usage is TRBJ2-1, with TRBD2 identical over 7 bases. The specimen sequenced was T cells isolated from PBMCs. The TCR comes from a human donor in good health. The CDR3, as DNA: TGTGCCAGCAGCCAAGCGGGGGGAGGAGCGGGCTCCTACAATGAGCAGTTCTTC. Translation gives CASSQAGGGAGSYNEQFF.